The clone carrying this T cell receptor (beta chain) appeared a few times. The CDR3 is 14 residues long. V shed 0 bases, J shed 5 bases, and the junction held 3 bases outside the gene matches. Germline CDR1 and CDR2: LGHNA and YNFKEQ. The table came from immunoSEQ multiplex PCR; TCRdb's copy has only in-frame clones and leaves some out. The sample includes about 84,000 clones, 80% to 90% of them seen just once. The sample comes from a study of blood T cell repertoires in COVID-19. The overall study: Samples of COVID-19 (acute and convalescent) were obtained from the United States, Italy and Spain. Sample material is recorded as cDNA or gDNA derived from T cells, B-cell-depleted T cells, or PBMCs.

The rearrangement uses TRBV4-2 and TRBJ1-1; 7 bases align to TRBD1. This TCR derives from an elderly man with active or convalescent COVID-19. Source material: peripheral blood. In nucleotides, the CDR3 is TGTGCCAGCAGCCAAGACAGGGGGATTACTGAAGCTTTCTTT. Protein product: CASSQDRGITEAFF.